Shown below are 10 T cell receptor beta chains from a single sample sequenced in a study of spatial heterogeneity in lung cancer. Study-level findings and limits: In tumors, expanded intratumoral alpha and beta TCR counts tracked mutation counts.

These TCRs are of unknown antigen specificity. Stated time point: sample taken at primary tumor resection. MiXCR, run by TCRdb on the 5' RACE reads, gives a single entry per CDR3 protein. The repertoire holds approximately 9,000 distinct CDR3 sequences, more than 3.5% seen once, with roughly 12% in the top ten. This material consisted of lung tumor tissue, taken at surgery. The receptors derive from a female donor with early-stage non-small cell lung cancer.

The table lists this clonotype with many counts. The CDR3 DNA is TGTGCCAGCAGCCCCCGGGGTCAGATTGATACGCAGTATTTT. Translated, it gives CASSPRGQIDTQYF. The genes are TRBV3-1 and TRBJ2-3; TRBD2 might be the D (5 bases). V shed 4 bases and J shed 6 bases, with 14 bases lying between them. CDR3 length: 14 residues. The germline gives CDR1 LGHDT, CDR2 YNNKEL (reference sequence).

This clonotype was observed at least ten times. The chain has TRBV19 and TRBJ2-1; TRBD2 matches at 11 bases. The CDR3 is 16 amino acids. Germline CDR1 and CDR2: LNHDA and SQIVND (reference sequence). Trimming cost V 4 bases and J 3 bases; bases outside gene matches: 5. The CDR3 here is CASSKRGLADYNEQFF. The CDR3 DNA reads as TGTGCCAGTAGTAAAAGGGGACTAGCGGACTACAATGAGCAGTTCTTC. Together with reference TRBV19 and TRBJ2-1, the CDR3 gives the full variable domain: DGGITQSPKYLFRKEGQNVTLSCEQNLNHDAMYWYRQDPGQGLRLIYYSQIVNDFQKGDIAEGYSVSREKKESFPLTVTSAQKNPTAFYLCASSKRGLADYNEQFFGPGTRLTVL.

This clonotype was detected many times. The rearrangement links TRBV14 to TRBJ2-7; 12 nucleotides line up with TRBD2. V gave up 4 bases and J gave up 5 bases; unmatched junction bases: 3. CDR1 and CDR2 (germline): SGHDN, FVKESK. This CDR3 comprises 14 residues. The CDR3 nucleotides are TGTGCCAGCAGCCGGACTAGCGGGACGAACGAGCAGTACTTC. Its protein is CASSRTSGTNEQYF.

This rearrangement joins TRBV5-8 to TRBJ2-2, with 8 nucleotides matching TRBD1. Germline loops: CDR1 SGHTS, CDR2 YDEGEE. The CDR3 covers 14 residues. After removal of 0 bases from V and 6 bases from J, the junction contained 1 base not matched to a gene. The CDR3 reads CASSLVQGAGELFF. CDR3 bases: TGTGCCAGCAGCTTGGTACAGGGGGCCGGGGAGCTGTTTTTT. The variable domain in full, with the rest retrieved from reference TRBV5-8 and TRBJ2-2, is EAGVTQSPTHLIKTRGQQATLRCSPISGHTSVYWYQQALGLGLQFLLWYDEGEERNRGNFPPRFSGRQFPNYSSELNVNALELEDSALYLCASSLVQGAGELFFGEGSRLTVL.

This clonotype is medium-sized within its sample. J is TRBJ2-7 and V is TRBV7-9; 7 positions match TRBD2. J lost 2 bases, V lost 1 base, and 2 bases had no gene match. The CDR3 is made up of 14 amino acids. CDR1 and CDR2 from the germline V gene are SEHNR and FQNEAQ (reference sequence). The CDR3 sequence is CASSLDLAAYEQYF. The DNA of the CDR3 is TGTGCCAGCAGCTTAGATCTAGCGGCCTACGAGCAGTACTTC.

This clonotype was observed at least ten times. The rearrangement joins TRBV9 to TRBJ2-1, with D possibly being TRBD1 (5 bases). The CDR3 contains 15 residues. From germline, CDR1 is SGDLS and CDR2 YYNGEE. Trimming shortened V by 3 bases and J by 0 bases, and 10 bases separated the two germline ends. Here the CDR3 reads CASSATALSYNEQFF. In DNA form, the CDR3 reads TGTGCCAGCAGCGCGACAGCACTCTCCTACAATGAGCAGTTCTTC.

This clonotype rates as medium-sized. The chain couples TRBV28 to TRBJ2-7; 8 positions match TRBD2. This CDR3 contains 14 residues. CDR1 is MDHEN and CDR2 is SYDVKM in the germline V gene. The J segment lost 3 bases and the V segment lost 10 bases, leaving 11 bases of the junction unmatched. This CDR3 is CATIGLGTSYEQYF. CDR3 DNA: TGTGCCACCATAGGTCTCGGGACTAGCTACGAGCAGTACTTC.

This clonotype was counted many times. The chain has TRBV6-5 and TRBJ2-1, with a tentative D call TRBD2 (6 bases). Looked up from germline, CDR1 is MNHEY and CDR2 is SVGAGI. The CDR3 extends over 11 amino acids. V was cut by 6 bases and J by 9 bases, with 9 bases left in between. This chain's CDR3 is CASSRRGEQFF. The CDR3 DNA reads TGTGCCAGCAGCCGGAGGGGTGAGCAGTTCTTC.

This clonotype was found many times. The V call is TRBV7-8, the J call TRBJ2-3, with 8 bases lining up with TRBD1. CDR3 size: 15 residues. CDR1 is SGHVS, CDR2 FQNEAQ, per germline. V dropped 5 bases and J dropped 6; count of bases not matched to a gene: 10. CDR3 DNA: TGTGCCAGCAGCCACGGACAGGGTTTGACGGATACGCAGTATTTT. Translation: CASSHGQGLTDTQYF.

This clonotype was detected ten times or more. The chain is built from TRBV7-2 and TRBJ2-1; D possibly corresponds to TRBD2 (7 bases). With 6 bases removed from V and 3 bases from J, the gap between germline ends came to 18 bases. Germline CDR1 SGHTA, CDR2 FQGNSA. The CDR3 sequence is 16 residues long. The CDR3 nucleotides are TGTGCCAGCAGTTCTCAAGGGGGGGTGCTCTACAATGAGCAGTTCTTC. It specifies CASSSQGGVLYNEQFF.